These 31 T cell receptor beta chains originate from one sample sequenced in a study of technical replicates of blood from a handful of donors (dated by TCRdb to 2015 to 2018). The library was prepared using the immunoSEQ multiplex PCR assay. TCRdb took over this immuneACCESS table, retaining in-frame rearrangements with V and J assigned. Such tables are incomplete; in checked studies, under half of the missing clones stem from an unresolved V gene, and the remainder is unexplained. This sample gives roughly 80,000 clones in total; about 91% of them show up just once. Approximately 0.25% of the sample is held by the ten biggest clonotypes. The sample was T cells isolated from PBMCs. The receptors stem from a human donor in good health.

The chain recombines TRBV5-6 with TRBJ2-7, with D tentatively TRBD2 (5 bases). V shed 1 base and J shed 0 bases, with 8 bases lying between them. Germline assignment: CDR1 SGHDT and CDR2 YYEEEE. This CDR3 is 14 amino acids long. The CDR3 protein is CASSLFGSSYEQYF. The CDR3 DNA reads TGTGCCAGCAGCTTGTTTGGGAGCTCCTACGAGCAGTACTTC.

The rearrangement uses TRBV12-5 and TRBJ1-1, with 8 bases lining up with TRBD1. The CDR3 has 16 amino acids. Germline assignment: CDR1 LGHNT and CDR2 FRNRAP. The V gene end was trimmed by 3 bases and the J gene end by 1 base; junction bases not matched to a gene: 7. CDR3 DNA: TGTGCTAGTGGTTTAGGGACAGGCGTAGCGAACACTGAAGCTTTCTTT. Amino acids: CASGLGTGVANTEAFF.

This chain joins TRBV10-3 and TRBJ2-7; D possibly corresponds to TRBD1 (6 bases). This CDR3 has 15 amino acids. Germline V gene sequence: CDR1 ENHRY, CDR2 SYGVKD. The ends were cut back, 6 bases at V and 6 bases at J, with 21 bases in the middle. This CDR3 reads CAIRSGVGTEGEQYF. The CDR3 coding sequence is TGTGCCATCAGGTCAGGGGTGGGCACTGAAGGCGAGCAGTACTTC.

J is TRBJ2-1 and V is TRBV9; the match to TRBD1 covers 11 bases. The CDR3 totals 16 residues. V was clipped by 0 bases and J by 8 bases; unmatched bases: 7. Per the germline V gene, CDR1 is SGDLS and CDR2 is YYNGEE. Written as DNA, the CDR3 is TGTGCCAGCAGCGTAGTAGGTAGGACAGGGGGCGATGAGCAGTTCTTC. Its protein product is CASSVVGRTGGDEQFF.

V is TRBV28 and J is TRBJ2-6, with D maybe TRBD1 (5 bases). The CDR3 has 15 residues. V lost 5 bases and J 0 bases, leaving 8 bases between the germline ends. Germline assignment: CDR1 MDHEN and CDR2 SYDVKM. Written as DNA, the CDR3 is TGTGCCAGCAGTGGGGCCTCCTCTGGGGCCAACGTCCTGACTTTC. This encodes CASSGASSGANVLTF.

CDR3 region: CASSLGDGSPLHF. The CDR3 DNA sequence: TGTGCCAGCAGCTTAGGTGACGGGTCACCCCTCCACTTT. This rearrangement joins TRBV7-8 to TRBJ1-6; D gene unclear. V shed 1 base and J shed 10 bases, with 8 bases lying between them. Germline CDR1 reads SGHVS; CDR2 reads FQNEAQ. CDR3 length equals 13 residues.

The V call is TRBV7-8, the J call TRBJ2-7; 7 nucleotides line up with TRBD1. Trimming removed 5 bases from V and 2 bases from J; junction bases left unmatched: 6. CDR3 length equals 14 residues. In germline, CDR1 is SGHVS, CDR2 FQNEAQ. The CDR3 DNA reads TGTGCCAGCAGCGTAACAGGGGTCCCCTACGAGCAGTACTTC. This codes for CASSVTGVPYEQYF.

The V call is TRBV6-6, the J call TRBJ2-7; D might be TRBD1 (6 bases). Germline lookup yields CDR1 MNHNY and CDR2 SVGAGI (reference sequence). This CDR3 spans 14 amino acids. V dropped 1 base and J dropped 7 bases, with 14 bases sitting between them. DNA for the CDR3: TGTGCCAGCAGTTACTATGGCCAGGGGCGTGAGCAGTACTTC. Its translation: CASSYYGQGREQYF.

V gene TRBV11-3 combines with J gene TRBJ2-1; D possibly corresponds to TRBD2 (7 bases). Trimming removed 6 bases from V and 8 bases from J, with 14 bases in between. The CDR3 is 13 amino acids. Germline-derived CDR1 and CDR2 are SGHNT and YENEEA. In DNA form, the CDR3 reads TGTGCCAGCAGGTACCGAGGGGGGGATGAGCAGTTCTTC. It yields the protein CASRYRGGDEQFF.

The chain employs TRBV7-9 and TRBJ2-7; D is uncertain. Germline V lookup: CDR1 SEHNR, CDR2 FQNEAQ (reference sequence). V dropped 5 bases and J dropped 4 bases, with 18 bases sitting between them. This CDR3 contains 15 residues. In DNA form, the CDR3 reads TGTGCCAGCAGCGCCAGACTGGTCTTCGGATACGAGCAGTACTTC. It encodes CASSARLVFGYEQYF.

The CDR3 DNA follows: TGTGCCAGCAGTTTAGGGGGACAGGCTGGAAACACCATATATTTT. Its protein is CASSLGGQAGNTIYF. The chain joins TRBV28 to TRBJ1-3, with 8 bases lining up with TRBD1. Trimming removed 2 bases from V and 2 bases from J; junction bases left unmatched: 2. Germline loops: CDR1 MDHEN, CDR2 SYDVKM. The CDR3 contains 15 residues.

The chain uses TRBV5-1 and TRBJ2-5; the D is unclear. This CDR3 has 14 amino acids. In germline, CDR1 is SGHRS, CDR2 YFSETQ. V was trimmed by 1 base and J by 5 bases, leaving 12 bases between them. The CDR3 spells CASSLSGPGETQYF. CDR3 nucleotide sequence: TGCGCCAGCAGCTTGTCTGGCCCCGGGGAGACCCAGTACTTC.

In DNA, the CDR3 is TGTGCCAGTAGGGCAGGGATGAACACTGAAGCTTTCTTT. It is translated as CASRAGMNTEAFF. The chain combines TRBV19 with TRBJ1-1; D might be TRBD1 (5 bases). Germline lookup yields CDR1 LNHDA and CDR2 SQIVND (reference sequence). The CDR3 spans 13 residues. Trimming left V 6 bases short and J 0 bases short, with 8 bases between.

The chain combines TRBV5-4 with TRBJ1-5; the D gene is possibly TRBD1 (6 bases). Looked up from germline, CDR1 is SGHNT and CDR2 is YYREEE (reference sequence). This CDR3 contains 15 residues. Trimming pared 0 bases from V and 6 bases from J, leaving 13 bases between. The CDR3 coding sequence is TGTGCCAGCAGCTTGGAGGCAGGGGAACCTCAGCCCCAGCATTTT. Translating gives CASSLEAGEPQPQHF.

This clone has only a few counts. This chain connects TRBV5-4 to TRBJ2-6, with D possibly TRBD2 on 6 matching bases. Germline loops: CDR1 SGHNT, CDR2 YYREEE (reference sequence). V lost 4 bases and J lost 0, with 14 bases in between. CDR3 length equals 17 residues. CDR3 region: CASSGGTASSGANVLTF. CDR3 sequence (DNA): TGTGCCAGCAGCGGCGGGACGGCCAGCTCTGGGGCCAACGTCCTGACTTTC.

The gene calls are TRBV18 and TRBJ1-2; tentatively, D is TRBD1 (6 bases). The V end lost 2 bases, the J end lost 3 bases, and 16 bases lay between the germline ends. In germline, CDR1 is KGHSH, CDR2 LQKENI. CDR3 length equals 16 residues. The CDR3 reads CASSPEGTGIDYGYTF. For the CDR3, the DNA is TGTGCCAGCTCACCAGAAGGAACAGGGATTGACTATGGCTACACCTTC.

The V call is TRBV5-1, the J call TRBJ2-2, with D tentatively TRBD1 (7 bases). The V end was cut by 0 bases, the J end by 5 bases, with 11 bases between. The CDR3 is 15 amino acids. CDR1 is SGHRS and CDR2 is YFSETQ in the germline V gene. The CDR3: CASSLAQGTTGELFF. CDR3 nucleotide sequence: TGCGCCAGCAGCTTGGCACAGGGGACTACCGGGGAGCTGTTTTTT.

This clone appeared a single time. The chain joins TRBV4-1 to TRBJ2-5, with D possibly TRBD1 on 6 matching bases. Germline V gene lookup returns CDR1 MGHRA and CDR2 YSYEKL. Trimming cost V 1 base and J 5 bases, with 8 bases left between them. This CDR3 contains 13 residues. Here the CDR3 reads CASSQVQGETQYF. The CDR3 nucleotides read TGCGCCAGCAGCCAAGTCCAGGGGGAGACCCAGTACTTC.

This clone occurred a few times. The chain's CDR3 is CASSMGGQGNTGELFF. DNA for the CDR3: TGTGCCAGTAGTATGGGGGGACAGGGAAACACCGGGGAGCTGTTTTTT. This chain connects TRBV19 to TRBJ2-2, with 9 bases matching TRBD1. The junction had 4 bases not matched to a gene; V was cut back by 3 bases and J by 2 bases. The CDR3 extends over 16 amino acids. Germline CDR1 and CDR2: LNHDA and SQIVND (reference sequence). The variable domain in full, completed from reference TRBV19 and TRBJ2-2, reads DGGITQSPKYLFRKEGQNVTLSCEQNLNHDAMYWYRQDPGQGLRLIYYSQIVNDFQKGDIAEGYSVSREKKESFPLTVTSAQKNPTAFYLCASSMGGQGNTGELFFGEGSRLTVL.

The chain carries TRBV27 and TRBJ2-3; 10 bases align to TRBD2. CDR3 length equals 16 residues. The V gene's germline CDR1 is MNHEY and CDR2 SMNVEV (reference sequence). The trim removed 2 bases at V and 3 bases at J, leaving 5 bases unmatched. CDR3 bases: TGTGCCAGCAGTTTAATCCCTAGCGGGGGTACAGATACGCAGTATTTT. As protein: CASSLIPSGGTDTQYF.

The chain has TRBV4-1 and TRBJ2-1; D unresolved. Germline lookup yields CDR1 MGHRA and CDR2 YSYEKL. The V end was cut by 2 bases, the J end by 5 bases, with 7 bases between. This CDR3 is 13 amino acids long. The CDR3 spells CASSQLADNEQFF. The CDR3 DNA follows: TGCGCCAGCAGCCAACTTGCAGACAATGAGCAGTTCTTC.

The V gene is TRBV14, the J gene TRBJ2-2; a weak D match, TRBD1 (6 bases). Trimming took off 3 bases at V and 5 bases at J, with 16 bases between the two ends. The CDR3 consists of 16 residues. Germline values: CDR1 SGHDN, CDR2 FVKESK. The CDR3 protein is CASSHSDSGSTGELFF. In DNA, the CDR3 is TGTGCCAGCAGCCACTCGGACAGCGGTAGTACCGGGGAGCTGTTTTTT. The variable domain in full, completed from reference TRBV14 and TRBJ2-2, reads EAGVTQFPSHSVIEKGQTVTLRCDPISGHDNLYWYRRVMGKEIKFLLHFVKESKQDESGMPNNRFLAERTGGTYSTLKVQPAELEDSGVYFCASSHSDSGSTGELFFGEGSRLTVL.

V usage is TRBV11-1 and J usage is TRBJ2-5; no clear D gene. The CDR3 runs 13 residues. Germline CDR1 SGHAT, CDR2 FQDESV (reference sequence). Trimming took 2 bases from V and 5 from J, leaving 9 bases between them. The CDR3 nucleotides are TGTGCCAGCAGCTTAAGTATCCGGGAGACCCAGTACTTC. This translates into CASSLSIRETQYF.

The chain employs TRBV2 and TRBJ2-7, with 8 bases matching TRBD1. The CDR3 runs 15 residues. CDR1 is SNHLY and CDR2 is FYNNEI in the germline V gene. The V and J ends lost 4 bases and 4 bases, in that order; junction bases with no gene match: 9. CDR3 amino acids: CASSAISRGRYEQYF. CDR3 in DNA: TGTGCCAGCAGTGCCATATCCAGGGGGCGTTACGAGCAGTACTTC.

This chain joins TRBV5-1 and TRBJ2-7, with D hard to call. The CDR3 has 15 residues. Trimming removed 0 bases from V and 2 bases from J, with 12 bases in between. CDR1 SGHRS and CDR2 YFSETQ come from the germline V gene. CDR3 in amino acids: CASSLGLDTPYEQYF. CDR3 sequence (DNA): TGCGCCAGCAGCTTGGGACTTGATACTCCCTACGAGCAGTACTTC. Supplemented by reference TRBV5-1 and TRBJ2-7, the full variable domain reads KAGVTQTPRYLIKTRGQQVTLSCSPISGHRSVSWYQQTPGQGLQFLFEYFSETQRNKGNFPGRFSGRQFSNSRSEMNVSTLELGDSALYLCASSLGLDTPYEQYFGPGTRLTVT.

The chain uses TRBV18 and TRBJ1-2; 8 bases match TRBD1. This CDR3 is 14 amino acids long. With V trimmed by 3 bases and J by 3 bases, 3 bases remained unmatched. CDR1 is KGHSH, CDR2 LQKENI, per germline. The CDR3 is CASSPLDRDYGYTF. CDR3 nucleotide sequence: TGTGCCAGCTCACCGTTGGACAGGGACTATGGCTACACCTTC.

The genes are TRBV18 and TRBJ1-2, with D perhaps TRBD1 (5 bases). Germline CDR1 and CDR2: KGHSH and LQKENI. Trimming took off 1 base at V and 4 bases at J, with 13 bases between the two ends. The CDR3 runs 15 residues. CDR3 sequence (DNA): TGTGCCAGCTCACCACAAGCAGGACACACCTATGGCTACACCTTC. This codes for CASSPQAGHTYGYTF. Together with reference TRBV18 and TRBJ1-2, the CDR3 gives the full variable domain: NAGVMQNPRHLVRRRGQEARLRCSPMKGHSHVYWYRQLPEEGLKFMVYLQKENIIDESGMPKERFSAEFPKEGPSILRIQQVVRGDSAAYFCASSPQAGHTYGYTFGSGTRLTVV.

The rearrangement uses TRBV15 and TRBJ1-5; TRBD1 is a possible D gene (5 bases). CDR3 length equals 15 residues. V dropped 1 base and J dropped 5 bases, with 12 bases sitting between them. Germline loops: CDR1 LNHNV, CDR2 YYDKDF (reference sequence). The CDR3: CATSRGGEGYQPQHF. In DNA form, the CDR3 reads TGTGCCACCAGCAGAGGGGGGGAGGGATATCAGCCCCAGCATTTT. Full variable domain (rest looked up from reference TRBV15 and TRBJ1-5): DAMVIQNPRYQVTQFGKPVTLSCSQTLNHNVMYWYQQKSSQAPKLLFHYYDKDFNNEADTPDNFQSRRPNTSFCFLDIRSPGLGDTAMYLCATSRGGEGYQPQHFGDGTRLSIL.

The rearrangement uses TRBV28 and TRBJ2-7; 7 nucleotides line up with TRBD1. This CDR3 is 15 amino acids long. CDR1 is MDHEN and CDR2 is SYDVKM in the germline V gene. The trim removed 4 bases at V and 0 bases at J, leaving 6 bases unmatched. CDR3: CASSSPTGNSYEQYF. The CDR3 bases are TGTGCCAGCAGTTCCCCGACAGGGAACTCCTACGAGCAGTACTTC.

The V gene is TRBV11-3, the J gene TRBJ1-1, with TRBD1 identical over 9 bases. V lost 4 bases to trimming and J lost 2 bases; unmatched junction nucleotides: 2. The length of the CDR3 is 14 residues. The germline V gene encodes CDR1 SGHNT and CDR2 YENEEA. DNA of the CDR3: TGTGCCAGCAGCTGGGGACAGGGCAACACTGAAGCTTTCTTT. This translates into CASSWGQGNTEAFF.

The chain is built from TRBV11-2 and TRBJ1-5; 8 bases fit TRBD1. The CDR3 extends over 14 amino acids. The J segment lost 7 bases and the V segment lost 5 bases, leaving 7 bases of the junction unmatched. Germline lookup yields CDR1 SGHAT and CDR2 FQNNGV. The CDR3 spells CASSLTGGGQPQHF. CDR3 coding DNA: TGTGCCAGCAGCCTTACAGGGGGTGGCCAGCCCCAGCATTTT.